The rows below give T cell receptor beta chains drawn from one sample of a study of blood T cell repertoires in COVID-19. Sequencing used immunoSEQ multiplex PCR; TCRdb keeps in-frame clones, though not all of them. The sample lists under 200,000 clones, 83% occurring once. Sequencing input: peripheral blood. These receptors were obtained from a human donor in a cohort sampled during active COVID-19. The CDR3 runs from the conserved cysteine through the conserved F or W. Each record gives: clone size, D gene, V gene, J gene, CDR3 length, CDR3 DNA, CDR3 protein. D genes are given only for firm matches. Part of the rows lack a size; the others show once, few, many or a class for expanded clones.

few	TRBD1	TRBV15	TRBJ1-5	18	TGTGCCACCAGCAGAGATCCGCCCGGGACAGGGACAAATCAGCCCCAGCATTTT	CATSRDPPGTGTNQPQHF
few	-	TRBV4-3	TRBJ1-3	15	TGCGCCAGCAGCCAAGTTCCAGGGCCTGGAAACACCATATATTTT	CASSQVPGPGNTIYF
-	TRBD1	TRBV19	TRBJ1-4	13	TGTGCCACCGAATCGGGACAGAATGAAAAACTGTTTTTT	CATESGQNEKLFF
-	TRBD1	TRBV29-1	TRBJ1-1	14	TGCAGCGTTGAAGTACGGACAGGGTTAACTGAAGCTTTCTTT	CSVEVRTGLTEAFF
few	-	TRBV6-5	TRBJ1-2	15	TGTGCCAGCACCCTAAAGCTTGGAGGGGAGAGGGGCTACACCTTC	CASTLKLGGERGYTF
-	-	TRBV4-3	TRBJ1-2	14	TGCGCCAGCAGCCAAGGGTTCAGGTTGTATGGCTACACCTTC	CASSQGFRLYGYTF
-	TRBD2	TRBV19	TRBJ2-3	15	TGTGCCAGTACCATTAGCGGGAGTGGCACAGATACGCAGTATTTT	CASTISGSGTDTQYF
once	-	TRBV27	TRBJ1-6	13	TGTGCCAGCAGTTCTACGACAGATTCACCCCTCCACTTT	CASSSTTDSPLHF
-	-	TRBV11-2	TRBJ1-6	16	TGTGCCAGCAGCTTAGGAGATGGGGCCCTAGATTCACCCCTCCACTTT	CASSLGDGALDSPLHF
-	-	TRBV28	TRBJ1-3	14	TGTGCCAGCAGTTTCGGGGGCTCTGGAAACACCATATATTTT	CASSFGGSGNTIYF
-	TRBD2	TRBV19	TRBJ2-7	15	TGTGCCAGTAGTATGAGTGCGGGGGACTCCTACGAGCAGTACTTC	CASSMSAGDSYEQYF
-	-	TRBV3-1/TRBV3-2	TRBJ2-3	16	TGTGCCAGCAGCCAAAGGCCTAGCGCTAACACAGATACGCAGTATTTT	CASSQRPSANTDTQYF
-	TRBD1	TRBV7-9	TRBJ2-7	13	TGTGCCAGCAGCTCGGGACAGACTTACGAGCAGTACTTC	CASSSGQTYEQYF